This T cell receptor (beta chain) was sequenced for a study of shared clonotypes between healthy human individuals. In the naive CD8 group, cells lacked CD45RO and were positively selected for CCR7, so terminally differentiated effector memory CD45RA+ cells were left out. The V gene's germline CDR1 is SGHRS and CDR2 YFSETQ. This CDR3 has 18 amino acids. V dropped 0 bases and J dropped 1; count of bases not matched to a gene: 9. Clones were read by immunoSEQ multiplex PCR, and TCRdb kept only the in-frame ones, dropping some. The sample carries around 1,900,000 clones, just under 95% recorded once. Specimen: naive CD8+ T cells from PBMCs. This clonotype was obtained from a man between 18 and 29 years old in good health. Some clones in this sample may be carry-over from other donors' samples. This chain connects TRBV5-1 to TRBJ2-2; 7 bases line up with TRBD1. CDR3 residues: CASSLAPGQGVNTGELFF. The CDR3 nucleotides read TGCGCCAGCAGCTTGGCCCCAGGTCAGGGGGTGAACACCGGGGAGCTGTTTTTT.